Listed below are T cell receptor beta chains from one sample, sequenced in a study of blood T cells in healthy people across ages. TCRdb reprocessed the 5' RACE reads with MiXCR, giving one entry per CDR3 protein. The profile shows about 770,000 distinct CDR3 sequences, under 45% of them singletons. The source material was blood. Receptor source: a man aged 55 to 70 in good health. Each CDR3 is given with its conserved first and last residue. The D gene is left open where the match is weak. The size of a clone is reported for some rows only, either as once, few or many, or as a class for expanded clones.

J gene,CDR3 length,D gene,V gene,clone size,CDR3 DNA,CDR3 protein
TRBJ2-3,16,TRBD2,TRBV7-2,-,TGTGCCAGCAGCTTAGGACCGGGGGGGCCCGCAGATACGCAGTATTTT,CASSLGPGGPADTQYF
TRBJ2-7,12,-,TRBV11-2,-,TGTGCCAGCAGCTTAGATGTAGGCGAGCAGTACTTC,CASSLDVGEQYF
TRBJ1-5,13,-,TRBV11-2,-,TGTGCCAGCAGCGGGGGACCCAATCAGCCCCAGCATTTT,CASSGGPNQPQHF
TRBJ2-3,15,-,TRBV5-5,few,TGTGCCAGCAGCTCCGGGGCCTACGGCACAGATACGCAGTATTTT,CASSSGAYGTDTQYF
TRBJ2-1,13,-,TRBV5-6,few,TGTGCCAGCAGCTCCCAGGACCGTTTAAGGCAGTTCTTC,CASSSQDRLRQFF
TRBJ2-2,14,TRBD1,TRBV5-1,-,TGCGCCAGCAGCTCTGGACAGGCGGGCGGGGAGCTGTTTTTT,CASSSGQAGGELFF
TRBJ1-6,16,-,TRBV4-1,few,TGCGCCAGCAGCCCTAATGGACCGCACTATAATTCACCCCTCCACTTT,CASSPNGPHYNSPLHF
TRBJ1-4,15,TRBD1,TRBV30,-,TGTGCCTGGAGTGAGGGACAGGGAGGTAATGAAAAACTGTTTTTT,CAWSEGQGGNEKLFF
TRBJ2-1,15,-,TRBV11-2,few,TGTGCCAGCAGCTTAGAGACCAAAGGGTACAATGAGCAGTTCTTC,CASSLETKGYNEQFF
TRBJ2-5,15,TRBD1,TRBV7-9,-,TGTGCCAGCAGCGATACAGGGGGCGGGATAGAGACCCAGTACTTC,CASSDTGGGIETQYF
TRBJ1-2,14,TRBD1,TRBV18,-,TGTGCCAGCTCACCGGCAGGGGGCAACGATGGCTACACCTTC,CASSPAGGNDGYTF
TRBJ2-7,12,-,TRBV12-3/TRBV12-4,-,TGTGCCAGCAGTTTAGCAGGGGCCGAGCAGTACTTC,CASSLAGAEQYF
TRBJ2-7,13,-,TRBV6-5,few,TGTGCCAGCAGTTACTCGACAACGACTTTGCAGTACTTC,CASSYSTTTLQYF
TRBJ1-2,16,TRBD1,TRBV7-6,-,TGTGCCAGCAGCGAAAACTCAGGGGGAAGTAGCTATGGCTACACCTTC,CASSENSGGSSYGYTF
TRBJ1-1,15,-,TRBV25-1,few,TGTGCCAGCAGTGGGTCGACGAGGTCTAGCACTGAAGCTTTCTTT,CASSGSTRSSTEAFF
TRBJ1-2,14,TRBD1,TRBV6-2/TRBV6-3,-,TGTGCCAGCAGTCACCCGGGACAGGGGACCGGCTACACCTTC,CASSHPGQGTGYTF
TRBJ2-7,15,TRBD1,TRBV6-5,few,TGTGCCAGCAGTTTGGGACAGGGAACCTCCTACGAGCAGTACTTC,CASSLGQGTSYEQYF
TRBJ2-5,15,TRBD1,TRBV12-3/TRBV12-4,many,TGTGCCAGCAGGTCCGGGACAGCCGCTCTAGAGACCCAGTACTTC,CASRSGTAALETQYF
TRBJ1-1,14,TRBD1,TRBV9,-,TGTGCCAGCAGCGCAGGGGGCTTTGACACTGAAGCTTTCTTT,CASSAGGFDTEAFF
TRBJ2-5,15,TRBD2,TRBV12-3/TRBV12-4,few,TGTGCCAGCAGTTTATATCTAGCGGGGGAAGAGACCCAGTACTTC,CASSLYLAGEETQYF
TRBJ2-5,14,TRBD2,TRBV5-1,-,TGCGCCAGCAGCTCGGGGGGAGGGCACAATGAGCAGTACTTC,CASSSGGGHNEQYF
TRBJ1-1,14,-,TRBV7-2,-,TGTGCCAGCAGCGTAAGTGGGGGAGTCACTGAAGCTTTCTTT,CASSVSGGVTEAFF
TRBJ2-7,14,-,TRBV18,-,TGTGCCAGCTCACCTAGGGACTCGCGGGACGAGCAGTACTTC,CASSPRDSRDEQYF
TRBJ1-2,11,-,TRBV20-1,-,TGCAGTGCTTCGAACGGGGATGGCTACACCTTC,CSASNGDGYTF
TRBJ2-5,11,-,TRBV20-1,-,TGCAGTGCTAGCAAGCGAGAGACCCAGTACTTC,CSASKRETQYF
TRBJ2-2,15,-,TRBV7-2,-,TGTGCCAGCAGCTTAGAGGGGGGTAGTCACGGGGAGCTGTTTTTT,CASSLEGGSHGELFF
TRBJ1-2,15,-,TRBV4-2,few,TGTGCCAGCAGCCAAGAGCCCCGAGCTAACTATGGCTACACCTTC,CASSQEPRANYGYTF
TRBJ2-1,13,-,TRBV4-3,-,TGCGCCAGCAGCCAAGATACTTGGAATGAGCAGTTCTTC,CASSQDTWNEQFF
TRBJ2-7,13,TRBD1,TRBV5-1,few,TGCGCCAGCAGCACGGGACAGAACTACGAGCAGTACTTC,CASSTGQNYEQYF
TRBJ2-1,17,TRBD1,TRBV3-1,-,TGTGCCAGCAGCCAATTACAGGGGCGATCCTCCTACAATGAGCAGTTCTTC,CASSQLQGRSSYNEQFF
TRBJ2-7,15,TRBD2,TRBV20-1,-,TGCAGTGCTAGGAGCGGTAGCGGGGGGAGGAATGAGCAGTACTTC,CSARSGSGGRNEQYF
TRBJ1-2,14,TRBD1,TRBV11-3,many,TGTGCCAGCAGCTTAGACAGGGGGCCCTATGGCTACACCTTC,CASSLDRGPYGYTF
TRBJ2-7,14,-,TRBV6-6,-,TGTGCCAGCAGCCCTTCCAGCGGAGGGACCGAGCAGTACTTC,CASSPSSGGTEQYF
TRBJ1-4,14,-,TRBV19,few,TGTGCCAGTAGTACAGGGGCGTCGGATGAAAAACTGTTTTTT,CASSTGASDEKLFF
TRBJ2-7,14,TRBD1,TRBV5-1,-,TGCGCCAGCAGCTCGGACAGGGCGACGGGCGAGCAGTACTTC,CASSSDRATGEQYF
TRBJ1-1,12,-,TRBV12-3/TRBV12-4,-,TGTGCCAGCAGCTCAGGGGTGGCTGAAGCTTTCTTT,CASSSGVAEAFF
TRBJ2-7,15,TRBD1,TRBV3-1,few,TGTGCCAGCAGTCACGCGACAGGGGACCTTTACGAGCAGTACTTC,CASSHATGDLYEQYF
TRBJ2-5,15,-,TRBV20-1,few,TGCAGTGCTCGTAGACGGCAGGGGAACCAAGAGACCCAGTACTTC,CSARRRQGNQETQYF
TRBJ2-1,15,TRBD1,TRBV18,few,TGTGCCAGCTCACTCCTCCGGGACAGGGACAATGAGCAGTTCTTC,CASSLLRDRDNEQFF
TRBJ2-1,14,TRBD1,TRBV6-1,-,TGTGCCAGCATTGGACAGGGGGCATTGGATGAGCAGTTCTTC,CASIGQGALDEQFF
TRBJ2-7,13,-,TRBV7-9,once,TGTGCCAGCAGCTTAGATGGCAGGACCGAGCAGTACTTC,CASSLDGRTEQYF
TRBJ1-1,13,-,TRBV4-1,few,TGCGCCAGCAGCCAAGAGGGCAGGGGCGGAGCTTTCTTT,CASSQEGRGGAFF